This T cell receptor beta chain is from a study of cytomegalovirus exposure and HLA in healthy donors. PCR was performed using 60 Vbeta and 13 Jbeta primers. The assay was immunoSEQ multiplex PCR, and TCRdb's table has in-frame clones only and misses some. The sample yields 200,000 to 250,000 clones, over 60% seen once. Study-wide findings and caveats: On later analysis, the bulk of CMV-associated TCR beta chains appeared to be HLA-restricted. Analysis was performed later, and it showed HLA-associated TCR beta chains to be more clonally expanded than equally common others. Cytomegalovirus-associated TCR beta chains were listed, numbering 150 to 200.

CDR1 and CDR2 (germline): SGHNT, YENEEA. The CDR3 is made up of 19 amino acids. J lost 1 base, V lost 5 bases, and 13 bases had no gene match. This clone was picked up a small number of times. The antigen remains unidentified. This rearrangement joins TRBV11-3 to TRBJ2-3; 12 nucleotides match TRBD2. This TCR was recovered from a man aged 40-49 years in good health and CMV-seronegative. The sequenced material came from PBMCs. CDR3 loop: CASSLRLAGEGLGTDTQYF. As DNA, the CDR3 is TGTGCCAGCAGCCTCCGACTAGCGGGAGAAGGTTTGGGCACAGATACGCAGTATTTT. Looking up the rest from reference TRBV11-3 and TRBJ2-3 gives the full variable domain: EAGVVQSPRYKIIEKKQPVAFWCNPISGHNTLYWYLQNLGQGPELLIRYENEEAVDDSQLPKDRFSAERLKGVDSTLKIQPAELGDSAVYLCASSLRLAGEGLGTDTQYFGPGTRLTVL.